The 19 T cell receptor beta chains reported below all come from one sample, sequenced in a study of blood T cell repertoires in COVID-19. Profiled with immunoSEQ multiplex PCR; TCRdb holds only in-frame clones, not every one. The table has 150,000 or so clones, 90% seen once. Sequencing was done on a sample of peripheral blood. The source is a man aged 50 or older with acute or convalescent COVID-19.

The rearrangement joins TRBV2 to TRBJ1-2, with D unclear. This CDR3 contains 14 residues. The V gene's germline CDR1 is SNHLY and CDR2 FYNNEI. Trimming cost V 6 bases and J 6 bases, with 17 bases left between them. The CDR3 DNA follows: TGTGCCAGCAGGGCCGGGCCTCAGCGGGATGGCTACACCTTC. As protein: CASRAGPQRDGYTF.

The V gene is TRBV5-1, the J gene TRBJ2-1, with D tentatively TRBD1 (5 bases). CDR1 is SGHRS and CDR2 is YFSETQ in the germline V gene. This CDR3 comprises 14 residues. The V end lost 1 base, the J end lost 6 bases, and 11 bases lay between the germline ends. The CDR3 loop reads CASSLFQGGNEQFF. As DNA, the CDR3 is TGCGCCAGCAGCTTGTTTCAGGGCGGCAATGAGCAGTTCTTC.

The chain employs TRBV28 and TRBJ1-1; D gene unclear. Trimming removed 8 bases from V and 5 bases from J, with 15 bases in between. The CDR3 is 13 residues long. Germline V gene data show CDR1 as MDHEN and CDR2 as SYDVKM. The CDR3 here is CASRAGLWTEAFF. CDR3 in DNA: TGTGCCAGCCGGGCGGGTCTGTGGACTGAAGCTTTCTTT.

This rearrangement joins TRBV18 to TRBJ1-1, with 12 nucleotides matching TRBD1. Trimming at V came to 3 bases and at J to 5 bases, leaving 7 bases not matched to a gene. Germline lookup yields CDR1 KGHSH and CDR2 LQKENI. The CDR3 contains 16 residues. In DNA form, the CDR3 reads TGTGCCAGCTCACCGGGACAGGGGGCAGGGGGGACTGAAGCTTTCTTT. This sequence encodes CASSPGQGAGGTEAFF.

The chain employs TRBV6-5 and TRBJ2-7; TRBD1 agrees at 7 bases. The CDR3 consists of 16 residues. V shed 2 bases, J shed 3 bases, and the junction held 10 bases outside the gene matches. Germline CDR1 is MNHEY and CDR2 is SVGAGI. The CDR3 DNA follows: TGTGCCAGCAGTTACACCCTACAGGGGTCCTACTACGAGCAGTACTTC. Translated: CASSYTLQGSYYEQYF.

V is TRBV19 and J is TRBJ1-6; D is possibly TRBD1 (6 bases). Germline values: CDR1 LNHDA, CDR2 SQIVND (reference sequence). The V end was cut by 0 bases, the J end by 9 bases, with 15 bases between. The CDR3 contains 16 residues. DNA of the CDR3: TGTGCCAGTAGTATAGAGATAGGGACATACGCTTCACCCCTCCACTTT. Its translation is CASSIEIGTYASPLHF.

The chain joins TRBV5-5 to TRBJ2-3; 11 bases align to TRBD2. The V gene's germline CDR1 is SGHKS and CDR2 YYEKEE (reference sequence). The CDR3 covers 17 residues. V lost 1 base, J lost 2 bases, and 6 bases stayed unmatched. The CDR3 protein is CASSLRLAGLSTDTQYF. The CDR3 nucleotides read TGTGCCAGCAGCTTGAGACTAGCGGGACTGTCCACAGATACGCAGTATTTT.

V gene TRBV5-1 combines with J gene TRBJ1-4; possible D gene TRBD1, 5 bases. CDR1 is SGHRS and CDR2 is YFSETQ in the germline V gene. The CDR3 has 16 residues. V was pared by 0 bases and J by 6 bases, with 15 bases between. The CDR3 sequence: CASSLAWTGGDEKLFF. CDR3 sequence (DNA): TGCGCCAGCAGCTTGGCCTGGACCGGGGGGGATGAAAAACTGTTTTTT.

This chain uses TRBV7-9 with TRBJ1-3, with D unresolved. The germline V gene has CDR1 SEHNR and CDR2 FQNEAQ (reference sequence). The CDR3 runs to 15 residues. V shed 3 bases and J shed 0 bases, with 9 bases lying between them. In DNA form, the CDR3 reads TGTGCCAGCAGCTTTAGGGAGGGCTCTGGAAACACCATATATTTT. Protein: CASSFREGSGNTIYF.

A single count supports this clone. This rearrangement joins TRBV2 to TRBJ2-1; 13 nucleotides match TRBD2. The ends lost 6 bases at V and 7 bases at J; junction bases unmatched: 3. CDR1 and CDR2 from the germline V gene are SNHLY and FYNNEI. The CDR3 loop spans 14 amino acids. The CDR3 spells CASRLAGGPNEQFF. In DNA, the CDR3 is TGTGCCAGCAGACTAGCGGGAGGGCCAAATGAGCAGTTCTTC.

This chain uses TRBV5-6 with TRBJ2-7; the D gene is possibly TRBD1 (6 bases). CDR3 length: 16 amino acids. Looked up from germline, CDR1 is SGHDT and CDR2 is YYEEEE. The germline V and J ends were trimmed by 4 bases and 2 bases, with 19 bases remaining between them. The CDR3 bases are TGTGCCAGCAGCCTGATATATGGACAGAAAACCTACGAGCAGTACTTC. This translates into CASSLIYGQKTYEQYF.

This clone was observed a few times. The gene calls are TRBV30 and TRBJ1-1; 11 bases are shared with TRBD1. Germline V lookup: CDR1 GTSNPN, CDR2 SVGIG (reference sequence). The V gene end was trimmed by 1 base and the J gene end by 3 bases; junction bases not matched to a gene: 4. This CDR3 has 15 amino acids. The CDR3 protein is CAWSEDRGLDTEAFF. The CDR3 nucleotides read TGTGCCTGGAGTGAGGACAGGGGGCTCGACACTGAAGCTTTCTTT.

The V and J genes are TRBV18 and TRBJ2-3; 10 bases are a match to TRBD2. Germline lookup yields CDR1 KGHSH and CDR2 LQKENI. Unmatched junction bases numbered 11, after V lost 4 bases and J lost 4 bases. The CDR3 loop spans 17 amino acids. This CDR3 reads CASSLPTSGLNADTQYF. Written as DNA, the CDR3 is TGTGCCAGCTCACTACCGACTAGCGGGTTAAACGCAGATACGCAGTATTTT. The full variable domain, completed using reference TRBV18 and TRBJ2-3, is NAGVMQNPRHLVRRRGQEARLRCSPMKGHSHVYWYRQLPEEGLKFMVYLQKENIIDESGMPKERFSAEFPKEGPSILRIQQVVRGDSAAYFCASSLPTSGLNADTQYFGPGTRLTVL.

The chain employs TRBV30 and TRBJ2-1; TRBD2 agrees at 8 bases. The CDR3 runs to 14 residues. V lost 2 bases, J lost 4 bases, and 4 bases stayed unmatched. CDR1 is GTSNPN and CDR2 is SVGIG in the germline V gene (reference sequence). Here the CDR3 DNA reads TGTGCCTGGAGTTCCCTAGCGGGTTACAATGAGCAGTTCTTC. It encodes CAWSSLAGYNEQFF.

CDR3 nucleotide sequence: TGTGCCAGCTCACCTGACAGAACTAACTATGGCTACACCTTC. Translated: CASSPDRTNYGYTF. This sequence joins TRBV18 and TRBJ1-2; TRBD1 might be the D (5 bases). The CDR3 contains 14 residues. CDR1 is KGHSH and CDR2 is LQKENI in the germline V gene. The V end lost 3 bases, the J end lost 0 bases, and 8 bases lay between the germline ends.

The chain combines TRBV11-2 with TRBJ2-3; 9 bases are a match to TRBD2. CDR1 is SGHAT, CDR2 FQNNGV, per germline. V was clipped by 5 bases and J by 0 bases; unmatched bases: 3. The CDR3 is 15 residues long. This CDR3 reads CASSLSGGSTDTQYF. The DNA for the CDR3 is TGTGCCAGCAGCCTTAGCGGGGGTAGCACAGATACGCAGTATTTT.

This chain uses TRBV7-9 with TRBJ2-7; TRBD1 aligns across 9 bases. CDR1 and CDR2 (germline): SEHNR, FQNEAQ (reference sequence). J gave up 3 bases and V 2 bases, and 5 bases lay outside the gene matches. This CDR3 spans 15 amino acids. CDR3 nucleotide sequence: TGTGCCAGCAGCTTAAAAGGGGGACAGGGCTACGAGCAGTACTTC. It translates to CASSLKGGQGYEQYF.

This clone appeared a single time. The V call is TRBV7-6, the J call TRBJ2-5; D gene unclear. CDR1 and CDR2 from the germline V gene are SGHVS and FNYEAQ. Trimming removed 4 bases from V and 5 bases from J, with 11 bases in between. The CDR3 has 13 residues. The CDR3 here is CASSSRPRETQYF. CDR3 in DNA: TGTGCCAGCAGCTCAAGACCCAGGGAGACCCAGTACTTC.

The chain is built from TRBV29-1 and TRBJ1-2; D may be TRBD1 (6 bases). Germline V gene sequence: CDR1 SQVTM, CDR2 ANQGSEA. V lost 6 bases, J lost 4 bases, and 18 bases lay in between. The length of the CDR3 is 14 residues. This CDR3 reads CSVRLQGPLYGYTF. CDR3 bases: TGCAGCGTAAGGTTACAGGGACCCCTCTATGGCTACACCTTC. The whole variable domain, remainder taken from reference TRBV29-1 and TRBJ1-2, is SAVISQKPSRDICQRGTSLTIQCQVDSQVTMMFWYRQQPGQSLTLIATANQGSEATYESGFVIDKFPISRPNLTFSTLTVSNMSPEDSSIYLCSVRLQGPLYGYTFGSGTRLTVV.